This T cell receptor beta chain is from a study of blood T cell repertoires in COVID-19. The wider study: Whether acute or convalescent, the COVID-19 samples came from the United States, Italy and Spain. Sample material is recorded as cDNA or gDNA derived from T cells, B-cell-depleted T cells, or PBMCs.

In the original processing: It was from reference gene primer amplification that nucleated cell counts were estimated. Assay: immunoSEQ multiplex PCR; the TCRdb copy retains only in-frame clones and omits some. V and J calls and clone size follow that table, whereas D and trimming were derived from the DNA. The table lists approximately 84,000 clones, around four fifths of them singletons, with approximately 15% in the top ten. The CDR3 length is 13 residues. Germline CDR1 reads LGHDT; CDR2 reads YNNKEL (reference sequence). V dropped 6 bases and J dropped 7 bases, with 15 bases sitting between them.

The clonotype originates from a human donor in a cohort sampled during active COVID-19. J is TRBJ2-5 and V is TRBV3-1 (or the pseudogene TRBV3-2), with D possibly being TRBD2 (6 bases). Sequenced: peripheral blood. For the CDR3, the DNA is TGTGCCAGCAGAGTGCCCGGGGGAACGACCCAGTACTTC. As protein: CASRVPGGTTQYF.